This entry concerns a single T cell receptor beta chain. Its antigen is unidentified. This sample is part of a study of post-analysis software for immune sequencing data. General study results and limits: About 5 TRBV segments were significantly more frequent in patients than in controls. TRBV5-6, TRBV5-1 and TRBV20-1 were among these segments. In multiple sclerosis, normalized Chao1 diversity was significantly below that of controls.

The library was made from cDNA and included unique molecular identifiers. Input populations of about 0.95 to 10 million T cells gave rise to around 480,000 cDNA molecules. TCRdb recomputed calls from the PCR reads with MiXCR, one row per CDR3 protein. The data hold about 430,000 distinct CDR3 sequences, with less than 40% observed a single time. Germline CDR1 and CDR2: DFQATT and SNEGSKA (reference sequence). The ends were cut back, 5 bases at V and 2 bases at J, with 19 bases in the middle. This CDR3 is 16 amino acids long. This rearrangement joins TRBV20-1 to TRBJ1-5; TRBD1 might be the D (5 bases). Input material: blood. The sequence was obtained from a girl aged 2-10 years with multiple sclerosis. As DNA, the CDR3 is TGCAGTGCTCCCTCCGGGGGGGTGAGGGGCAATCAGCCCCAGCATTTT. Amino acids: CSAPSGGVRGNQPQHF.